Detailed here is one TCR beta chain. Profiling relied on immunoSEQ multiplex PCR, and the TCRdb table lists in-frame clones only, not all of them. Of some 60,000 clones listed, about 91% are singletons. These data belong to a study of blood T cell repertoires in COVID-19. About the research overall: COVID-19 samples, acute and convalescent, were from the United States, Italy and Spain. Sources were T cells, B-cell-depleted T cells, or PBMCs; the material itself was cDNA or gDNA.

The sequence was collected from a man in his 60s with acute or convalescent COVID-19. The sample comprised peripheral blood.

CDR3 sequence (DNA): TGCGCCACGGGACTAGCGGACCTCTACAATGAGCAGTTCTTC. Translation: CATGLADLYNEQFF. This chain uses TRBV5-1 with TRBJ2-1; 11 bases are a match to TRBD2. The CDR3 contains 14 residues. The trim removed 9 bases at V and 3 bases at J, leaving 5 bases unmatched. Germline CDR1 SGHRS, CDR2 YFSETQ.